The 21 T cell receptor beta chains below were found in one sample sequenced in a study of T-cell memory formation after mild COVID-19. TCRdb itself ran the 5' RACE reads through MiXCR, one entry per CDR3 protein. The table has about half a million distinct CDR3 sequences, 15% to 20% seen once; the top ten hold around 12%. The sequencing sample was made of PBMCs or a T cell subset sorted from them (not recorded which). These receptors all stem from an adult woman who had mild COVID-19 (a few samples of this study predate the infection). Cell type and time point are not known.

This chain uses TRBV12-3 or TRBV12-4 with TRBJ2-3; 12 nucleotides line up with TRBD2. The CDR3 spans 17 residues. J was trimmed by 2 bases and V by 2 bases; bases with no gene match: 5. The CDR3, as DNA: TGTGCCAGCAGTTTAACTAGCGGGGGGCCGCTCACAGATACGCAGTATTTT. It is translated as CASSLTSGGPLTDTQYF.

The chain couples TRBV12-3 or TRBV12-4 to TRBJ2-1, with TRBD1 matching 7 bases. This CDR3 is built from 14 residues. The junction had 3 bases not matched to a gene; V was cut back by 5 bases and J by 2 bases. DNA for the CDR3: TGTGCCAGCAGTCGGGGACAGCCCTACAATGAGCAGTTCTTC. The encoded protein is CASSRGQPYNEQFF.

This clonotype was detected only a few times. V is TRBV20-1 and J is TRBJ2-7, with 9 nucleotides matching TRBD2. Trimming removed 6 bases from V and 5 bases from J; junction bases left unmatched: 14. Germline CDR1 reads DFQATT; CDR2 reads SNEGSKA (reference sequence). This CDR3 comprises 15 residues. The CDR3: CSAAGLALVSDEQYF. In nucleotides, the CDR3 is TGCAGTGCAGCGGGACTAGCCTTGGTTTCCGACGAGCAGTACTTC.

This clonotype was seen a handful of times. The chain joins TRBV3-1 to TRBJ2-7; D remains unclear. The CDR3 loop spans 12 amino acids. CDR1 is LGHDT, CDR2 YNNKEL, per germline (reference sequence). V was shortened by 2 bases and J by 6 bases, with 8 bases between the two germline ends. The CDR3, as DNA: TGTGCCAGCAGCCAAACGAAGCGCGAGCAGTACTTC. Its protein product is CASSQTKREQYF.

This clonotype was seen a handful of times. The chain links TRBV18 to TRBJ2-7, with D possibly being TRBD2 (6 bases). Germline CDR1 is KGHSH and CDR2 is LQKENI. The V end lost 3 bases, the J end lost 9 bases, and 12 bases lay between the germline ends. CDR3 length: 12 residues. This chain's CDR3 is CASSPQGGGQYF. DNA of the CDR3: TGTGCCAGCTCACCCCAGGGAGGTGGGCAGTACTTC.

The genes are TRBV29-1 and TRBJ2-2; no reliable D call. CDR1 is SQVTM and CDR2 is ANQGSEA in the germline V gene. Trimming removed 5 bases from V and 7 bases from J, with 14 bases in between. The CDR3 is 13 amino acids. CDR3 amino acids: CSVRTATGGELFF. CDR3 nucleotides: TGCAGCGTTCGTACAGCGACGGGCGGGGAGCTGTTTTTT.

This clonotype was detected a few times. The CDR3 protein is CASSLHGPGGPDGYTF. CDR3 nucleotide sequence: TGTGCCAGCAGCTTACATGGCCCAGGGGGACCGGACGGCTACACCTTC. The chain combines TRBV7-9 with TRBJ1-2; TRBD1 matches 7 bases. The V and J ends lost 2 bases and 8 bases, in that order; junction bases with no gene match: 14. The CDR3 covers 16 residues. Germline V gene data show CDR1 as SEHNR and CDR2 as FQNEAQ (reference sequence). The full variable domain, in which reference TRBV7-9 and TRBJ1-2 provide the parts outside the CDR3, is DTGVSQNPRHKITKRGQNVTFRCDPISEHNRLYWYRQTLGQGPEFLTYFQNEAQLEKSRLLSDRFSAERPKGSFSTLEIQRTEQGDSAMYLCASSLHGPGGPDGYTFGSGTRLTVV.

CDR3 in amino acids: CASSSLPGGQPQHF. The DNA for the CDR3 is TGTGCCAGCAGTTCCCTCCCGGGGGGGCAGCCCCAGCATTTT. This chain connects TRBV12-3 or TRBV12-4 to TRBJ1-5; possibly TRBD1 for D (5 bases). V lost 4 bases and J 7 bases, leaving 14 bases between the germline ends. The CDR3 contains 14 residues.

This clonotype was seen a few times. J is TRBJ1-5 and V is TRBV24-1; 7 bases agree with TRBD1. This CDR3 has 15 amino acids. V lost 3 bases and J lost 6; bases outside the gene matches: 7. Germline V lookup: CDR1 KGHDR, CDR2 SFDVKD. CDR3 sequence: CATSDDTGAGQPQHF. Written as DNA, the CDR3 is TGTGCCACCAGTGATGATACAGGGGCGGGTCAGCCCCAGCATTTT.

The chain combines TRBV24-1 with TRBJ2-2, with a tentative D call TRBD2 (6 bases). CDR3 length: 15 amino acids. CDR1 and CDR2 (germline): KGHDR, SFDVKD. V was cut by 0 bases and J by 5 bases, with 9 bases left in between. The DNA for the CDR3 is TGTGCCACCAGTGATTTGAAGGCGGGAACCGGGGAGCTGTTTTTT. The encoded protein is CATSDLKAGTGELFF.

This clonotype was counted ten times or more. This chain connects TRBV4-2 to TRBJ2-7; a weak D match, TRBD1 (5 bases). The CDR3 is made up of 12 amino acids. Germline lookup yields CDR1 LGHNA and CDR2 YNFKEQ. V gave up 3 bases and J gave up 3 bases, with 6 bases separating them. CDR3 region: CASSHQGYEQYF. CDR3 DNA: TGTGCCAGCAGCCATCAGGGCTACGAGCAGTACTTC.

The V call is TRBV15, the J call TRBJ2-7; D is unclear. This CDR3 is 13 amino acids long. Germline CDR1 and CDR2: LNHNV and YYDKDF (reference sequence). Deletions cut 1 base from V and 5 bases from J, with 9 bases between. CDR3 loop: CATSRVGWHEQYF. The CDR3 nucleotides are TGTGCCACCAGCAGAGTTGGCTGGCACGAGCAGTACTTC. Using reference TRBV15 and TRBJ2-7 for the parts outside the CDR3, the full variable domain is DAMVIQNPRYQVTQFGKPVTLSCSQTLNHNVMYWYQQKSSQAPKLLFHYYDKDFNNEADTPDNFQSRRPNTSFCFLDIRSPGLGDTAMYLCATSRVGWHEQYFGPGTRLTVT.

This clonotype was seen a few times. The V gene is TRBV5-6, the J gene TRBJ2-1; perhaps D is TRBD1 or TRBD2 (5 bases each). V was cut by 0 bases and J by 5 bases, with 15 bases left in between. The germline CDR1 and CDR2 sequences are SGHDT and YYEEEE. The length of the CDR3 is 16 residues. Written as DNA, the CDR3 is TGTGCCAGCAGCTTGGTTGGGGGTTCGGTCCACAATGAGCAGTTCTTC. Its translation: CASSLVGGSVHNEQFF.

The V and J genes are TRBV4-1 and TRBJ2-7; D remains unclear. Deletions cut 5 bases from V and 6 bases from J, with 14 bases between. From germline, CDR1 is MGHRA and CDR2 YSYEKL. The CDR3 length is 13 residues. CDR3 in DNA: TGCGCCAGCAGCTCCTTCGGGCAGATCGAGCAGTACTTC. Translated: CASSSFGQIEQYF.

The chain uses TRBV7-9 and TRBJ2-2; D may be TRBD2 (6 bases). Germline V lookup: CDR1 SEHNR, CDR2 FQNEAQ (reference sequence). The V and J ends lost 4 bases and 2 bases respectively, with 11 bases between them. The CDR3 is made up of 15 amino acids. CDR3 sequence: CASSSMAGNTGELFF. As DNA, the CDR3 is TGTGCCAGCAGCTCCATGGCGGGAAACACCGGGGAGCTGTTTTTT.

This clonotype was seen more than once but under ten times. The chain is built from TRBV14 and TRBJ2-3; the D is unclear. V gave up 0 bases and J gave up 4 bases, with 5 bases separating them. The germline CDR1 and CDR2 sequences are SGHDN and FVKESK. The length of the CDR3 is 13 residues. The CDR3 DNA follows: TGTGCCAGCAGCCAAGAATCCCCAGATACGCAGTATTTT. It encodes CASSQESPDTQYF. Together with reference TRBV14 and TRBJ2-3, the CDR3 gives the full variable domain: EAGVTQFPSHSVIEKGQTVTLRCDPISGHDNLYWYRRVMGKEIKFLLHFVKESKQDESGMPNNRFLAERTGGTYSTLKVQPAELEDSGVYFCASSQESPDTQYFGPGTRLTVL.

This clonotype was counted a few times. The genes are TRBV3-1 and TRBJ1-6; D gene ambiguous. With 0 bases removed from V and 7 bases from J, the gap between germline ends came to 13 bases. Germline-derived CDR1 and CDR2 are LGHDT and YNNKEL (reference sequence). The CDR3 is 16 residues long. CDR3 DNA sequence: TGTGCCAGCAGCCAAGAGTACGGGGAGCGGAATTCACCCCTCCACTTT. It translates to CASSQEYGERNSPLHF.

Note on this clonotype: The junction does not match germline at one end; this may be a read error. The chain carries TRBV20-1 and TRBJ2-7; 8 bases fit TRBD2. The CDR3 runs to 11 residues. Germline V lookup: CDR1 DFQATT, CDR2 SNEGSKA (reference sequence). In nucleotides, the CDR3 is TGCAGTGCTAGAGAGCCTAGCGGGTTCCACTTC. Its translation: CSAREPSGFHF.

The sample holds many counts of this clonotype. DNA of the CDR3: TGTGCCAGCAGCGTAGAGGGGGGGGCCCCAGATACGCAGTATTTT. Amino acid sequence: CASSVEGGAPDTQYF. This chain connects TRBV9 to TRBJ2-3; D is possibly TRBD2 (7 bases). V was clipped by 0 bases and J by 4 bases, with 12 bases between them. The CDR3 consists of 15 residues. Germline assignment: CDR1 SGDLS and CDR2 YYNGEE.

The rearrangement links TRBV4-1 to TRBJ1-5, with 10 positions matching TRBD1. This CDR3 is built from 17 residues. Germline CDR1 MGHRA, CDR2 YSYEKL. J gave up 4 bases and V 3 bases, and 9 bases lay outside the gene matches. The CDR3 protein is CASSQRTGTGVNQPQHF. DNA of the CDR3: TGCGCCAGCAGCCAGCGAACCGGGACAGGGGTAAATCAGCCCCAGCATTTT.

The V call is TRBV6-1, the J call TRBJ2-3; D is unclear. This CDR3 is built from 15 residues. Germline-derived CDR1 and CDR2 are MNHNS and SASEGT. V dropped 3 bases and J dropped 0 bases, with 10 bases sitting between them. CDR3 loop: CASSEVPTSTDTQYF. Here the CDR3 DNA reads TGTGCCAGCAGTGAGGTCCCGACAAGCACAGATACGCAGTATTTT.